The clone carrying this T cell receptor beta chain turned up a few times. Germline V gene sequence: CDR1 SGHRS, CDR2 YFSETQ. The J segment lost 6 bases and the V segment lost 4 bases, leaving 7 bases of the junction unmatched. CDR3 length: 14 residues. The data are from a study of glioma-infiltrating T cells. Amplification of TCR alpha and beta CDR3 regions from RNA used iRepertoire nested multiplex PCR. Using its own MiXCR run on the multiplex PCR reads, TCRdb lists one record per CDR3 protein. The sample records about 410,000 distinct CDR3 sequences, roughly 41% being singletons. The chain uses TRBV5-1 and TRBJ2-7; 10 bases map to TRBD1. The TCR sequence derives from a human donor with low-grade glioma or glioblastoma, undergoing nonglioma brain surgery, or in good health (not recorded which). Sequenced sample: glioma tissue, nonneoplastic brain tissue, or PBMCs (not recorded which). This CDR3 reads CASSHGTGEAEQYF. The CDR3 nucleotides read TGCGCCAGCAGCCACGGGACAGGGGAAGCCGAGCAGTACTTC.